A selection of T cell receptor beta chains follows, all from one sample in a study of early T cells in non-severe SARS-CoV-2 infection. TCRdb reanalysed the 5' RACE reads using MiXCR and keeps one entry per CDR3 protein. The sample includes about 35,000 distinct CDR3 sequences, around 6% of them seen just once. The sample was whole blood. The receptors originated from an adult who was a healthcare worker with PCR-confirmed SARS-CoV-2 infection or an uninfected control (not recorded which). CDR3s include the opening cysteine and the closing phenylalanine or tryptophan. The order of the fields is V gene, clone size, D gene, J gene, CDR3 protein, CDR3 DNA. A D gene is named only where the DNA matches it firmly. Size is omitted from some rows. Given values are once, few, many or a class for expanded clones.

TRBV20-1	NA	TRBD1	TRBJ1-1	CSARDGTGNTEAFF	TGCAGTGCTAGAGATGGGACAGGGAACACTGAAGCTTTCTTT
TRBV6-2/TRBV6-3	NA	TRBD1	TRBJ1-5	CASSYFTGGPNQPQHF	TGTGCCAGCAGTTACTTTACAGGGGGTCCCAATCAGCCCCAGCATTTT
TRBV7-9	many	NA	TRBJ2-3	CASSGRLVRGTDTQYF	TGTGCCAGCAGCGGCAGACTAGTAAGGGGCACAGATACGCAGTATTTT
TRBV5-4	many	NA	TRBJ2-3	CASSSLDTDTQYF	TGTGCCAGCAGCTCCCTCGATACAGATACGCAGTATTTT
TRBV9	many	TRBD1	TRBJ1-1	CASSFQGAEQAFF	TGTGCCAGCAGCTTCCAGGGGGCAGAGCAAGCTTTCTTT
TRBV30	NA	NA	TRBJ2-1	CAWSVIPTGLRNEQFF	TGTGCCTGGAGTGTAATCCCCACGGGCTTGAGGAATGAGCAGTTCTTC
TRBV20-1	many	NA	TRBJ1-5	CSATWDNQPQHF	TGCAGTGCTACATGGGATAATCAGCCCCAGCATTTT
TRBV29-1	many	NA	TRBJ2-1	CSVEAGTPRRGEQFF	TGCAGCGTTGAAGCGGGAACCCCCAGGCGGGGTGAGCAGTTCTTC
TRBV7-2	many	TRBD1	TRBJ1-6	CASSHNPHRDRGSPLHF	TGTGCCAGCAGCCACAACCCACACCGGGACAGGGGATCACCCCTCCACTTT
TRBV12-3/TRBV12-4	many	NA	TRBJ1-2	CASSLPENYGYTF	TGTGCCAGCAGTTTACCAGAAAACTATGGCTACACCTTC
TRBV5-5	NA	TRBD1	TRBJ2-1	CASSSGTGPYNEQFF	TGTGCCAGCAGCTCCGGGACAGGGCCCTACAATGAGCAGTTCTTC
TRBV12-2	NA	NA	TRBJ1-1	CASRWRLPREDTEAFF	TGTGCAAGTCGCTGGAGGCTGCCGAGGGAGGACACTGAAGCTTTCTTT
TRBV29-1	many	TRBD1	TRBJ1-1	CSVEGQGGTEAFF	TGCAGCGTTGAAGGACAGGGAGGGACTGAAGCTTTCTTT
TRBV12-3/TRBV12-4	NA	NA	TRBJ2-7	CASGYSGRAYEQYF	TGTGCCAGCGGATACAGCGGACGGGCCTACGAGCAGTACTTC
TRBV12-3/TRBV12-4	many	NA	TRBJ2-4	CASSFRRQNIQYF	TGTGCCAGCAGTTTCCGACGACAAAACATTCAGTACTTC
TRBV12-3/TRBV12-4	many	TRBD1	TRBJ1-4	CASRSQGGTNEKLFF	TGTGCCAGCAGGAGTCAGGGGGGCACTAATGAAAAACTGTTTTTT